This TCR beta chain was observed in a study of naive and memory T cell subsets. Treatment given: skin biopsy from PPD injection site in Mantoux-positive individual. A UMI-containing oligonucleotide was joined by 3' ligation to the TCR cDNA template. This clonotype was counted ten times or more. This CDR3 region has 15 residues. Trimming stripped 6 bases from V and 1 base from J, with 12 bases between. The germline CDR1 and CDR2 sequences are SNHLY and FYNNEI. Ligated cDNA underwent four rounds of PCR with nested alpha and beta constant region primers and SP2. From the UMI-ligation and nested PCR reads, TCRdb called clonotypes with MiXCR, one entry per CDR3 protein. Of 25,000 to 35,000 distinct CDR3 sequences listed, 6.7% were seen once; the top ten hold 3% to 3.5%.

This chain links TRBV2 with TRBJ2-2, with D unclear. The source material was skin, sampled from a tuberculin skin test site. The sequence was collected from an adult in good health. CDR3 protein: CASREQTLNTGELFF. Here the CDR3 DNA reads TGTGCCAGCAGGGAACAGACGCTGAACACCGGGGAGCTGTTTTTT.